This record covers a single T cell receptor (beta chain). It lacks a known antigen. Base qualities are not at hand, and no much larger clone is one base apart. Here V drops 3 bases and J drops 6 bases, and the junction holds 11 bases not matched to any gene. Looking up the germline V gene yields CDR1 MNHNS and CDR2 SASEGT. From the cysteine through the phenylalanine, the CDR3 covers 17 amino acids. The DNA shown is the 51-base CDR3, in frame from base 1. The sample's time point label, in plain terms: cells obtained before transplantation from donor or recipient. CD3+CD4+ and CD3+CD8+ populations were FACS-sorted from unstimulated pre-transplant donor and recipient cells taken from spleen or lymph nodes. The record originates from a study of graft-versus-host responses after intestinal transplantation (dated by TCRdb to the early 2020s). With regard to the full study: Recipients received multivisceral, liver-intestinal, or isolated intestinal transplants. To identify alloreactive clones, pre-transplant mixed lymphocyte reaction products were sequenced and compared with unstimulated pre-transplant donor and recipient T cells. Instead of going to the commercial service, samples from a few later patients were sequenced in-house on an Illumina MiSeq and processed with MiXCR. All recipients received anti-thymocyte globulin induction followed by maintenance tacrolimus and steroids for around three years. A cohort of more than 20 intestinal transplant recipients, including one retransplant, was enrolled, and a few patients lacking pretransplant specimens were excluded. After intestinal transplantation, graft-versus-host and host-versus-graft alloreactive T cell clones were followed in the graft, circulation and bone marrow using bulk TCR-beta CDR3 sequencing. A peak of at least 4% donor T cells among recipient peripheral blood mononuclear cells was the definition used for donor T cell macrochimerism.

The method was the immunoSEQ multiplex PCR assay. For most patients, genomic DNA was isolated with the Qiagen DNeasy Blood and Tissue Kit and sent frozen to Adaptive Biotechnologies for TCR sequencing. High-throughput TCR-beta CDR3 sequencing of genomic DNA from most patients was performed by Adaptive Biotechnologies. The authors processed their data as follows. TCR sequencing data for roughly 18 patients were retrieved from Adaptive's ImmunoSEQ software; a few other patients were processed with MiXCR and VDJtools. To correct CD4 versus CD8 sorting errors, any sequence found in both subsets at a frequency ratio below 5:1 was removed. CDR3 nucleotide sequences shared between donor and recipient were removed because the origin of such sequences could not be assigned. To be classed as alloreactive, a clone needed at least 2-fold expansion over unstimulated cells and a minimum CFSE-low frequency of 0.002% (template counts) or 0.001% (read counts). Clones detected in sequenced pre-transplant spleen, lymph node, or MLR CFSE-low populations of the donor or recipient were defined as mappable. Cumulative frequency of alloreactive clones was calculated as a percentage of all sequences weighted by copy number. TCRdb stores this immuneACCESS table with in-frame sequences only. Part of the clones is absent; in the studies checked, under half of the shortfall reflects unresolved V genes, and no reason is known for the rest. V and J calls and clone size are those listed in that table; D and trimming were worked out from the DNA. The sample data list more than 65,000 clones, and about 88% of these were observed just once. The top ten clonotypes cover under 0.4% of the sample.

Summary of the overall study and its limitations: GvH clones were detected in recipient bone marrow, and some appeared earlier in ileal mucosa or blood, consistent with an intestinal mucosal origin. The relatively low number and heterogeneity of intestinal transplant patients limited the conclusions. Early after transplant, declines in HvG clones were associated with peak levels of circulating GvH clones. In patients with donor T cell macrochimerism, the allografts had high GvH to HvG T cell clonal ratios.

The V and J genes are TRBV6-1 and TRBJ2-1, and 10 junctional nucleotides match TRBD2. This receptor was identified in a human donor who received an intestinal transplant. The sequenced sample was unstimulated CD4+ T cells sorted from spleen or lymph node cells, obtained before intestinal transplant. The base sequence is TGTGCCAGCAGTGAGGCTAGCGGGGGCCGGGGTTTCAATGAGCAGTTCTTC. It translates as CASSEASGGRGFNEQFF.